These 9 T cell receptor beta chains originate from one sample sequenced in a study of neurological immune-mediated disorders. TCRdb used MiXCR to reprocess the 5' RACE reads, holding one entry per CDR3 protein. The table has roughly 52,000 distinct CDR3 sequences, over 4.5% seen once. Sequencing input: CD4+ T cells from blood. These receptors were taken from a woman younger than 35 with multiple sclerosis.

This clonotype was seen many times. The chain couples TRBV7-8 to TRBJ2-4; 13 nucleotides agree with TRBD2. V lost 5 bases and J lost 8; bases outside the gene matches: 9. The CDR3 contains 16 residues. CDR1 is SGHVS, CDR2 FQNEAQ, per germline. The CDR3 nucleotides read TGTGCCAGCAGCACCCCAAGGACTAGCGGGGGAGACATTCAGTACTTC. It is translated as CASSTPRTSGGDIQYF. The entire variable domain, with the rest obtained from reference TRBV7-8 and TRBJ2-4, is as follows: GAGVSQSPRYKVAKRGQDVALRCDPISGHVSLFWYQQALGQGPEFLTYFQNEAQLDKSGLPSDRFFAERPEGSVSTLKIQRTQQEDSAVYLCASSTPRTSGGDIQYFGAGTRLSVL.

This clonotype is classed as medium-sized. The chain combines TRBV6-5 with TRBJ2-5, with 9 bases identical to TRBD1. CDR1 is MNHEY, CDR2 SVGAGI, per germline. Trimming removed 6 bases from V and 5 bases from J; junction bases left unmatched: 10. The length of the CDR3 is 15 residues. The CDR3: CASRHRDRDRETQYF. The CDR3 coding sequence is TGTGCCAGCAGACACCGGGACAGGGACAGGGAGACCCAGTACTTC.

There are a few counts of this clonotype. The chain is built from TRBV18 and TRBJ2-7; D is unclear. Germline values: CDR1 KGHSH, CDR2 LQKENI. Trimming stripped 3 bases from V and 4 bases from J, with 19 bases between. The CDR3 has 16 residues. The chain's CDR3 is CASSPQKGFRSYEQYF. The CDR3 DNA is TGTGCCAGCTCACCCCAGAAAGGGTTCCGTTCATACGAGCAGTACTTC.

The chain has TRBV6-5 and TRBJ1-5, with 8 bases aligning to TRBD1. This CDR3 is built from 15 residues. Germline loops: CDR1 MNHEY, CDR2 SVGAGI. Losses at the gene ends were 2 bases for V and 1 base for J; bases not matched to a gene: 1. In nucleotides, the CDR3 is TGTGCCAGCAGTTACGGACAGGGAAGCAATCAGCCCCAGCATTTT. The encoded protein is CASSYGQGSNQPQHF.

This clonotype was detected many times. This chain connects TRBV20-1 to TRBJ1-3; D may be TRBD1 (5 bases). V dropped 6 bases and J dropped 0 bases, with 18 bases sitting between them. Germline CDR1 reads DFQATT; CDR2 reads SNEGSKA (reference sequence). This CDR3 is 16 amino acids long. CDR3 protein: CSAPNLQGGSGNTIYF. The CDR3 nucleotides read TGCAGTGCCCCGAATCTCCAGGGAGGCTCTGGAAACACCATATATTTT.

This clonotype was seen at least ten times. V and J are TRBV7-8 and TRBJ2-2; 12 nucleotides align to TRBD2. The CDR3 runs 17 residues. The V gene's germline CDR1 is SGHVS and CDR2 FQNEAQ. With 5 bases clipped from V and 4 bases from J, the junction kept 8 bases outside the gene matches. The chain's CDR3 is CASSQIPGLAGTGELFF. The CDR3 DNA is TGTGCCAGCAGCCAAATACCGGGACTAGCGGGCACCGGGGAGCTGTTTTTT.

This clonotype was seen many times. The chain employs TRBV5-6 and TRBJ1-1; the match to TRBD1 covers 7 bases. This CDR3 contains 15 residues. From germline, CDR1 is SGHDT and CDR2 YYEEEE. V trimming: 5 bases; J trimming: 4 bases; junction bases outside the gene matches: 11. The CDR3 DNA is TGTGCCAGCAGGCCGTACAGGGGACCGGGCACTGAAGCTTTCTTT. This sequence encodes CASRPYRGPGTEAFF.

This clonotype was recorded many times. This sequence joins TRBV12-3 or TRBV12-4 and TRBJ1-5, with D perhaps TRBD1 (5 bases). The length of the CDR3 is 15 residues. Trimming pared 5 bases from V and 3 bases from J, leaving 14 bases between. Here the CDR3 reads CASSRLGGSNQPQHF. The CDR3 DNA reads as TGTGCCAGCAGTCGACTCGGGGGATCCAATCAGCCCCAGCATTTT.

Notes on this clonotype: A much larger clone is a single base away; this may be a read error. The chain combines TRBV12-3 or TRBV12-4 with TRBJ2-5; a weak D match, TRBD2 (6 bases). This CDR3 is 13 amino acids long. Trimming shortened V by 6 bases and J by 7 bases, and 15 bases separated the two germline ends. The DNA for the CDR3 is TGTGCCAGCAGCCTTACGGGGGTAAGGACCCAGTACTTC. Its protein is CASSLTGVRTQYF.